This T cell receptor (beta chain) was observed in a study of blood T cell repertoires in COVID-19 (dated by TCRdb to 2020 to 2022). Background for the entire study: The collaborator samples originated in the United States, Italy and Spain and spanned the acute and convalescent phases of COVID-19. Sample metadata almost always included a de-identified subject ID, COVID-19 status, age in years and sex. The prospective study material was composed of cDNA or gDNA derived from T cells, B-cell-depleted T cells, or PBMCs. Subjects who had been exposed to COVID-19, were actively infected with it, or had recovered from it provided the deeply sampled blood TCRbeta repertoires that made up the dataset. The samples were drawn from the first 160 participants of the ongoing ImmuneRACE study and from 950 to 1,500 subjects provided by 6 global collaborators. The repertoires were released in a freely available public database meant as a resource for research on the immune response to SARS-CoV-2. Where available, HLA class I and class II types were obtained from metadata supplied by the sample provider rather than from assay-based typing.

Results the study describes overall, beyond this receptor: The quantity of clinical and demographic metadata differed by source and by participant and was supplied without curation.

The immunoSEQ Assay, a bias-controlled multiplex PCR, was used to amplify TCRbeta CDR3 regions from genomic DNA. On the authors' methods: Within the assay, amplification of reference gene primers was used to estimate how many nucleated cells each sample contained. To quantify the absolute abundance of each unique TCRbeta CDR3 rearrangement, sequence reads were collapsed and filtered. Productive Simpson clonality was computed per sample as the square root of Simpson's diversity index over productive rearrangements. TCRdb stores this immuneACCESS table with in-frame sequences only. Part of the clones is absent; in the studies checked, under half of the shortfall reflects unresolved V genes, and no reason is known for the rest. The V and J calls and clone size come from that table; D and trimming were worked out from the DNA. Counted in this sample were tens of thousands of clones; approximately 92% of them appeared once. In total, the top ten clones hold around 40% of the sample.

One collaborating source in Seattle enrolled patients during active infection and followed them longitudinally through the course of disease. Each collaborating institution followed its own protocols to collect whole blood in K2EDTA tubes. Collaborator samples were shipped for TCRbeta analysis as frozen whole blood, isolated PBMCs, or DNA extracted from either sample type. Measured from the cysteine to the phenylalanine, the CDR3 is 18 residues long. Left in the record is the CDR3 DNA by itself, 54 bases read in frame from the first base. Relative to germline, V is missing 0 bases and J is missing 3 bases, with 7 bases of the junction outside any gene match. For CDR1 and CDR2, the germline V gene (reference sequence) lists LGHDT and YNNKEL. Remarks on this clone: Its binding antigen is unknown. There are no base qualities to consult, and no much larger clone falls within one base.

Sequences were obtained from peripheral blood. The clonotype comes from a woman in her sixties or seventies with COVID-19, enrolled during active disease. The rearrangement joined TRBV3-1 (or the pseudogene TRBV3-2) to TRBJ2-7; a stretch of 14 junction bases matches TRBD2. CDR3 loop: CASSQELGLAGDNYEQYF. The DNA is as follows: TGTGCCAGCAGCCAAGAGCTGGGACTAGCGGGAGATAACTACGAGCAGTACTTC.